The present entry profiles one T cell receptor beta chain with its context. Its specificity is not known. The germline gives CDR1 KGHDR, CDR2 SFDVKD. The CDR3 sequence is 12 residues long. The V end was cut by 2 bases, the J end by 10 bases, with 11 bases between. For the second PCR, which ran for 7 to 11 cycles, a sample-barcoded 5' primer and a J-beta primer mix were used. TCRdb used MiXCR to reprocess the 5' RACE reads, holding one entry per CDR3 protein. The repertoire consists of roughly 800,000 distinct CDR3 sequences, with about 48% occurring once and the leading ten covering approximately 40%. The data are from a study of blood T cells in healthy people across ages. General study results and limits: Unsorted PBMCs prevented conclusive naive versus antigen-experienced comparison.

The sample was blood. The V gene is TRBV24-1, the J gene TRBJ2-7, with unresolved D. The clonotype originates from an elderly man in good health. CDR3 bases: TGTGCCACCAGTGATTCCCGATCCACCCAGTACTTC. This codes for CATSDSRSTQYF.